The clone carrying this TCR beta chain was seen repeatedly, ten times or more. Its cognate antigen is unknown. The sample originates from a study of early T cells in non-severe SARS-CoV-2 infection. Study summary: The chains were unpaired, and the sequenced material was bulk RNA from unsorted whole blood.

The CDR3 covers 14 residues. Between the trimmed V and J ends, which lost 7 bases and 2 bases, there was a span of 12 bases. Per germline, CDR1 LNHDA and CDR2 SQIVND (reference sequence). Study-level results: Matching with VDJdb favored anti-spike CD8 responses (missing private and CD4 specificities).

Individual cDNA molecules were tagged with unique molecular identifiers. From the 5' RACE reads, TCRdb called clonotypes with MiXCR, one entry per CDR3 protein. The sample has tens of thousands of distinct CDR3 sequences; about 3.7% are singletons. The chain links TRBV19 to TRBJ1-5; perhaps TRBD1 as D (5 bases). The TCR sequence derives from an adult who was a healthcare worker with PCR-confirmed SARS-CoV-2 infection or an uninfected control (not recorded which). Sequences were obtained from whole blood. CDR3 in amino acids: CASNSGVGNQPQHF. Written as DNA, the CDR3 is TGTGCCAGTAATTCGGGGGTTGGCAATCAGCCCCAGCATTTT. Filled out from reference TRBV19 and TRBJ1-5, the complete variable domain reads DGGITQSPKYLFRKEGQNVTLSCEQNLNHDAMYWYRQDPGQGLRLIYYSQIVNDFQKGDIAEGYSVSREKKESFPLTVTSAQKNPTAFYLCASNSGVGNQPQHFGDGTRLSIL.